The 29 T cell receptor beta chains given below trace back to one sample, sequenced in a study of blood T cell repertoires in COVID-19. Profiling relied on immunoSEQ multiplex PCR, and the TCRdb table lists in-frame clones only, not all of them. The sample has about 80,000 clones; over 70% are singletons. Material for sequencing was peripheral blood. The receptors originated from a human donor in a cohort sampled during active COVID-19.

The chain uses TRBV30 and TRBJ2-3; 7 bases are shared with TRBD2. CDR3 length equals 13 residues. Germline CDR1 is GTSNPN and CDR2 is SVGIG (reference sequence). In nucleotides, the CDR3 is TGTGCTATGGGGGGGGTGGACACAGATACGCAGTATTTT. Translation: CAMGGVDTDTQYF.

The chain employs TRBV4-1 and TRBJ2-1; the match to TRBD2 covers 7 bases. CDR3 size: 15 residues. J lost 4 bases, V lost 6 bases, and 9 bases had no gene match. Germline CDR1 is MGHRA and CDR2 is YSYEKL. CDR3 coding DNA: TGCGCCAGCAGGCTGACGGGAGGAGCGTACAATGAGCAGTTCTTC. Its protein is CASRLTGGAYNEQFF.

This chain uses TRBV6-5 with TRBJ2-5, with 9 nucleotides matching TRBD1. The ends lost 4 bases at V and 5 bases at J; junction bases unmatched: 2. CDR3 length: 13 amino acids. Germline V lookup: CDR1 MNHEY, CDR2 SVGAGI. The CDR3 reads CASSSGQGETQYF. In DNA, the CDR3 is TGTGCCAGCAGTTCCGGACAGGGGGAGACCCAGTACTTC.

The chain has TRBV19 and TRBJ2-2, with D possibly TRBD2 on 6 matching bases. Deletions cut 6 bases from V and 4 bases from J, with 9 bases between. The CDR3 length is 13 residues. CDR1 and CDR2 from the germline V gene are LNHDA and SQIVND (reference sequence). CDR3 in amino acids: CASRLGGTGELFF. CDR3 bases: TGTGCCAGTAGGTTGGGGGGCACCGGGGAGCTGTTTTTT.

V and J are TRBV30 and TRBJ1-5; possible D gene TRBD1, 6 bases. This CDR3 spans 13 amino acids. Germline V gene sequence: CDR1 GTSNPN, CDR2 SVGIG (reference sequence). Trimming left V 1 base short and J 3 bases short, with 7 bases between. The CDR3 reads CAWSGTDNQPQHF. As DNA, the CDR3 is TGTGCCTGGAGTGGGACAGACAATCAGCCCCAGCATTTT.

The gene calls are TRBV5-6 and TRBJ1-5; D gene unclear. Trimming took off 3 bases at V and 8 bases at J, with 9 bases between the two ends. Germline V gene data show CDR1 as SGHDT and CDR2 as YYEEEE. This CDR3 comprises 12 residues. DNA of the CDR3: TGTGCCAGCAGCTCCGGGGTTGAGCCCCAGCATTTT. This codes for CASSSGVEPQHF.

The chain joins TRBV5-5 to TRBJ2-7; D is uncertain. Trimming removed 0 bases from V and 0 bases from J, with 10 bases in between. The CDR3 length is 15 residues. Germline values: CDR1 SGHKS, CDR2 YYEKEE (reference sequence). The CDR3 DNA follows: TGTGCCAGCAGCTTGGGGGCTGGAAGCTCCTACGAGCAGTACTTC. Translated: CASSLGAGSSYEQYF.

This clone was counted many times. The chain joins TRBV7-9 to TRBJ1-1, with D possibly matching TRBD1 (5 bases). With 5 bases removed from V and 3 bases from J, the gap between germline ends came to 10 bases. Per germline, CDR1 SEHNR and CDR2 FQNEAQ (reference sequence). CDR3 length: 13 amino acids. The CDR3 loop reads CASSPGGHTEAFF. DNA for the CDR3: TGTGCCAGCAGCCCCGGGGGTCACACTGAAGCTTTCTTT.

This clone was counted only a few times. The chain joins TRBV30 to TRBJ1-6; weak D call: TRBD1 (6 bases). V was shortened by 0 bases and J by 6 bases, with 9 bases between the two germline ends. Germline CDR1 is GTSNPN and CDR2 is SVGIG (reference sequence). The CDR3 is made up of 14 amino acids. CDR3 residues: CAWSVWTVNSPLHF. The CDR3, as DNA: TGTGCCTGGAGTGTATGGACAGTTAATTCACCCCTCCACTTT.

The chain links TRBV7-9 to TRBJ1-1; 7 bases match TRBD1. CDR3 length equals 14 residues. Trimming at V came to 3 bases and at J to 5 bases, leaving 6 bases not matched to a gene. Germline values: CDR1 SEHNR, CDR2 FQNEAQ (reference sequence). This chain's CDR3 is CASSFYRGGTEAFF. In DNA, the CDR3 is TGTGCCAGCAGCTTCTACAGGGGTGGGACTGAAGCTTTCTTT.

The chain joins TRBV19 to TRBJ2-7, with 8 bases identical to TRBD1. The CDR3 length is 13 residues. Germline V CDR1 and CDR2: LNHDA, SQIVND (reference sequence). With 7 bases clipped from V and 2 bases from J, the junction kept 4 bases outside the gene matches. The CDR3 DNA reads TGTGCCAGTATAAGGACAGGGACCTACGAGCAGTACTTC. Its translation: CASIRTGTYEQYF.

This chain joins TRBV7-9 and TRBJ2-7, with 13 bases lining up with TRBD2. V was pared by 4 bases and J by 2 bases, with 5 bases of the junction left unmatched. CDR1 is SEHNR, CDR2 FQNEAQ, per germline (reference sequence). The CDR3 runs 16 residues. CDR3 nucleotide sequence: TGTGCCAGCAGCTGGACTAGCGGGAGCCCACCCTACGAGCAGTACGTC. Protein product: CASSWTSGSPPYEQYV.

The chain is built from TRBV30 and TRBJ2-5; the match to TRBD2 covers 14 bases. This CDR3 contains 18 residues. Trimming removed 5 bases from V and 7 bases from J; junction bases left unmatched: 18. Germline assignment: CDR1 GTSNPN and CDR2 SVGIG (reference sequence). CDR3 DNA: TGTGCCTGGCGAACATCCGGGACTAGCGGGGGTACGGTCGTGACCCAGTACTTC. It encodes CAWRTSGTSGGTVVTQYF.

The chain is built from TRBV6-5 and TRBJ2-1; 9 nucleotides match TRBD2. Germline CDR1 MNHEY, CDR2 SVGAGI. With V trimmed by 6 bases and J by 6 bases, 12 bases remained unmatched. This CDR3 has 16 amino acids. Written as DNA, the CDR3 is TGTGCCAGCAGCTACGGGGGGGCTAGCGGGGCCAATGAGCAGTTCTTC. Its translation is CASSYGGASGANEQFF.

The chain uses TRBV4-2 and TRBJ1-4; D ambiguous. CDR1 is LGHNA, CDR2 YNFKEQ, per germline. The CDR3 covers 18 residues. V was cut by 0 bases and J by 0 bases, with 14 bases left in between. This CDR3 is CASSQDLLFTATNEKLFF. In nucleotides, the CDR3 is TGTGCCAGCAGCCAAGATTTACTCTTCACCGCAACTAATGAAAAACTGTTTTTT.

Written as DNA, the CDR3 is TGTGCCAGTACTGGAATCCAGGGGCCCCCTGAGCAGTTCTTC. Protein product: CASTGIQGPPEQFF. The rearrangement joins TRBV19 to TRBJ2-1; D is possibly TRBD1 (6 bases). Germline loops: CDR1 LNHDA, CDR2 SQIVND (reference sequence). The CDR3 length is 14 residues. Trimming cost V 7 bases and J 9 bases, with 19 bases left between them.

The gene calls are TRBV5-1 and TRBJ1-6, with D tentatively TRBD1 (5 bases). This CDR3 region has 18 residues. V was clipped by 2 bases and J by 0 bases, with 15 bases between them. Germline CDR1 is SGHRS and CDR2 is YFSETQ. This CDR3 is CASSFRTPRSSYNSPLHF. In nucleotides, the CDR3 is TGCGCCAGCAGCTTTCGGACACCTAGGAGCTCCTATAATTCACCCCTCCACTTT.

The chain employs TRBV11-2 and TRBJ1-5, with D possibly TRBD1 on 5 matching bases. V was pared by 3 bases and J by 6 bases, with 12 bases between. CDR3 size: 14 residues. Germline V gene lookup returns CDR1 SGHAT and CDR2 FQNNGV. The CDR3, as DNA: TGTGCCAGCAGCTTCGGGGGAAGCGGTCAGCCCCAGCATTTT. Amino acids: CASSFGGSGQPQHF.

The sample holds a few counts of this clone. The chain couples TRBV19 to TRBJ1-1; TRBD1 agrees at 7 bases. The V segment lost 7 bases and the J segment 0 bases; nucleotides outside the gene matches: 2. From germline, CDR1 is LNHDA and CDR2 SQIVND (reference sequence). This CDR3 spans 13 amino acids. CDR3 in DNA: TGTGCCAGTATGGGACAGTTGAACACTGAAGCTTTCTTT. Translation: CASMGQLNTEAFF.

The chain combines TRBV7-2 with TRBJ1-1, with 8 bases matching TRBD1. CDR1 is SGHTA, CDR2 FQGNSA, per germline. The CDR3 consists of 17 residues. The ends lost 4 bases at V and 7 bases at J; junction bases unmatched: 17. CDR3 amino acids: CASSSGDRMGTGGEAFF. CDR3 bases: TGTGCCAGCAGCTCCGGGGACAGGATGGGAACAGGCGGTGAAGCTTTCTTT.

V usage is TRBV19 and J usage is TRBJ2-4, with 8 nucleotides matching TRBD1. The germline CDR1 and CDR2 sequences are LNHDA and SQIVND (reference sequence). Germline trimming cut 1 base from V and 3 bases from J; bases unmatched to any gene: 8. The CDR3 extends over 17 amino acids. CDR3 sequence (DNA): TGTGCCAGTAGTATAGCAACGGACAGGGATGGCAAAAACATTCAGTACTTC. This codes for CASSIATDRDGKNIQYF. The full variable domain, with the rest looked up from reference TRBV19 and TRBJ2-4, is DGGITQSPKYLFRKEGQNVTLSCEQNLNHDAMYWYRQDPGQGLRLIYYSQIVNDFQKGDIAEGYSVSREKKESFPLTVTSAQKNPTAFYLCASSIATDRDGKNIQYFGAGTRLSVL.

The chain employs TRBV19 and TRBJ2-2, with TRBD1 as a possible D gene (5 bases). Trimming shortened V by 5 bases and J by 0 bases, and 7 bases separated the two germline ends. CDR1 LNHDA and CDR2 SQIVND come from the germline V gene (reference sequence). This CDR3 has 14 amino acids. Here the CDR3 DNA reads TGTGCCAGTAGTGGCAGGGCGAACACCGGGGAGCTGTTTTTT. The encoded protein is CASSGRANTGELFF.

This chain joins TRBV30 and TRBJ2-2; D is possibly TRBD1 (5 bases). The V end lost 5 bases, the J end lost 7 bases, and 8 bases lay between the germline ends. Germline V gene data show CDR1 as GTSNPN and CDR2 as SVGIG (reference sequence). This CDR3 has 11 residues. In DNA, the CDR3 is TGTGCCTGGGCAGGGAACGGGGAGCTGTTTTTT. This gives the protein CAWAGNGELFF.

This clone was detected a few times. The V gene is TRBV6-5, the J gene TRBJ2-7, with D tentatively TRBD2 (6 bases). The V gene's germline CDR1 is MNHEY and CDR2 SVGAGI. Trimming cost V 6 bases and J 11 bases, with 14 bases left between them. This CDR3 has 11 amino acids. The CDR3: CASRDGGGEYF. In DNA, the CDR3 is TGTGCCAGCAGGGACGGTGGAGGGGAGTACTTC.

The genes are TRBV19 and TRBJ1-6; 9 bases fit TRBD1. Per germline, CDR1 LNHDA and CDR2 SQIVND (reference sequence). CDR3 length: 15 residues. V dropped 6 bases and J dropped 10; count of bases not matched to a gene: 10. CDR3 residues: CASSPRDRDGSPLHF. DNA of the CDR3: TGTGCCAGTAGCCCCCGGGACAGGGATGGGTCACCCCTCCACTTT.

The chain joins TRBV6-6 to TRBJ1-4; 9 bases are shared with TRBD1. Unmatched junction bases numbered 5, after V lost 4 bases and J lost 8 bases. Germline V gene data show CDR1 as MNHNY and CDR2 as SVGAGI (reference sequence). The CDR3 sequence is 14 residues long. For the CDR3, the DNA is TGTGCCAGCAGTTTACAGGGGGCAGGGGAAAAACTGTTTTTT. Its protein is CASSLQGAGEKLFF.

This clone was found many times. The chain links TRBV28 to TRBJ1-4; D ambiguous. There are 12 residues in the CDR3. V was shortened by 10 bases and J by 1 base, with 7 bases between the two germline ends. CDR1 is MDHEN, CDR2 SYDVKM, per germline. CDR3 bases: TGTGCCACGAGTATAACTAATGAAAAACTGTTTTTT. It is translated as CATSITNEKLFF.

The CDR3 DNA reads TGTGCCAGCACGGTAACCGGGACAAGGACTAGCGGGGCCCTTGAGACCCAGTACTTC. Translation: CASTVTGTRTSGALETQYF. The chain uses TRBV27 and TRBJ2-5; 12 nucleotides match TRBD2. This CDR3 has 19 amino acids. Trimming took 7 bases from V and 5 from J; bases not matched to a gene: 20. The V gene's germline CDR1 is MNHEY and CDR2 SMNVEV (reference sequence).

The rearrangement uses TRBV6-1 and TRBJ2-3; 11 bases are a match to TRBD2. The CDR3 runs to 16 residues. The ends lost 3 bases at V and 5 bases at J; junction bases unmatched: 7. Germline V CDR1 and CDR2: MNHNS, SASEGT. As DNA, the CDR3 is TGTGCCAGCAGTGATGTTAGCGGGAGGGCCGGAGATACGCAGTATTTT. This codes for CASSDVSGRAGDTQYF.